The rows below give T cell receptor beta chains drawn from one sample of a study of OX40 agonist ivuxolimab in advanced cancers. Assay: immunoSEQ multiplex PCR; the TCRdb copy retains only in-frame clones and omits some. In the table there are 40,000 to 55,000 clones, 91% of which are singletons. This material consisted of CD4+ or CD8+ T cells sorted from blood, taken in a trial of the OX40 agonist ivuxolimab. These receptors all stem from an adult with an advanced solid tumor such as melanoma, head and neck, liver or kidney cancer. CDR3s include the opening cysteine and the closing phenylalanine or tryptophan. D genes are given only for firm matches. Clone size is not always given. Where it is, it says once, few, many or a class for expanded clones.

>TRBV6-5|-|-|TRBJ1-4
CASSYRSGGDKLFF
TGTGCCAGCAGTTACCGATCTGGGGGTGACAAACTGTTTTTT
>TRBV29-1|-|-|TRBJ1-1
CSVESYRAIEWGTEAFF
TGCAGCGTTGAATCCTACAGGGCCATCGAATGGGGCACTGAAGCTTTCTTT
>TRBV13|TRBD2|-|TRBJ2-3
CASSLRVAGGRDTDTQYF
TGTGCCAGCAGCTTACGGGTAGCGGGAGGCAGGGACACAGATACGCAGTATTTT
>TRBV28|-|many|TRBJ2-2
CASSLSKNTGELFF
TGTGCCAGCAGTTTAAGCAAGAACACCGGGGAGCTGTTTTTT
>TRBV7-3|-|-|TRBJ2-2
CASSRRAGGTGELFF
TGTGCCAGCAGCAGGAGGGCAGGGGGTACCGGGGAGCTGTTTTTT
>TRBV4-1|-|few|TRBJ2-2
CASSQVPGQNTGELFF
TGCGCCAGCAGCCAAGTGCCGGGACAAAACACCGGGGAGCTGTTTTTT
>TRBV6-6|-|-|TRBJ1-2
CASHREDYGYTF
TGTGCCAGCCACAGGGAGGACTATGGCTACACCTTC
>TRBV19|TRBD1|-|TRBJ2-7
CASSTTGDYEQYF
TGTGCCAGTAGTACCACAGGGGACTACGAGCAGTACTTC
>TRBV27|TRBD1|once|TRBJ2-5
CASSLTGGRETQYF
TGTGCCAGCAGTTTAACAGGGGGGAGGGAGACCCAGTACTTC
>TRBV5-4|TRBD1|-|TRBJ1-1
CASSLRSGGTNTEAFF
TGTGCCAGCAGCTTGAGGTCAGGGGGCACGAACACTGAAGCTTTCTTT
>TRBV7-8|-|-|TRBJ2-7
CASSSRDPYEQYF
TGTGCCAGCAGTTCCCGGGACCCCTACGAGCAGTACTTC
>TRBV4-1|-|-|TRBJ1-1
CASSQSGSTEAFF
TGCGCCAGCAGCCAGTCTGGGTCCACTGAAGCTTTCTTT
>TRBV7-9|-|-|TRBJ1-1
CASSFPGTEAFF
TGTGCCAGCAGCTTCCCAGGAACTGAAGCTTTCTTT
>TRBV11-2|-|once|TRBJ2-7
CASSLPDSFSYEQYF
TGTGCCAGCAGCTTACCGGACAGCTTCTCCTACGAGCAGTACTTC
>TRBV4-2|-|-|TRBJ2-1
CASSPTRSGYNEQFF
TGTGCCAGCAGCCCGACTCGAAGCGGCTACAATGAGCAGTTCTTC
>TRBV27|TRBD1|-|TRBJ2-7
CASSLNGDRGFYEQYF
TGTGCCAGCAGTTTAAACGGGGACAGGGGATTCTACGAGCAGTACTTC
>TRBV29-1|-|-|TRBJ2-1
CSSATDSSYNEQFF
TGCAGCTCAGCGACAGACAGCTCCTACAATGAGCAGTTCTTC
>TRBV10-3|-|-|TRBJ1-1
CASSYSRNTEAFF
TGTGCCAGCAGTTACTCAAGGAACACTGAAGCTTTCTTT
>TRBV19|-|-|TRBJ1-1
CASSLGGNAEAFF
TGTGCCAGTAGCCTGGGGGGGAACGCTGAAGCTTTCTTT
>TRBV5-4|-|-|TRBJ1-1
CASSLDWDPNTEAFF
TGTGCCAGCAGCTTGGATTGGGACCCGAACACTGAAGCTTTCTTT
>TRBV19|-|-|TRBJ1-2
CASSISVTDWGADGYTF
TGTGCCAGTAGTATAAGCGTTACGGACTGGGGGGCGGATGGCTACACCTTC
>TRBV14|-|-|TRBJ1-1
CASSQDMIGPDTEAFF
TGTGCCAGCAGCCAAGATATGATAGGCCCGGACACTGAAGCTTTCTTT
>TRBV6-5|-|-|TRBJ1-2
CASSYSIREYGYTF
TGTGCCAGCAGTTACTCGATCCGGGAATATGGCTACACCTTC
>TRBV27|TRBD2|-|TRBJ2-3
CASSPFTSGTDTQYF
TGTGCCAGCAGTCCTTTTACTAGCGGGACAGATACGCAGTATTTT
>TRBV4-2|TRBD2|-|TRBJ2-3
CASSQVLREIGTDTQYF
TGTGCCAGCAGCCAAGTCCTGCGGGAGATCGGCACAGATACGCAGTATTTT
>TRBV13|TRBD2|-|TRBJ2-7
CASSTRTSVDEQYF
TGTGCCAGCAGCACCAGGACTAGCGTGGACGAGCAGTACTTC
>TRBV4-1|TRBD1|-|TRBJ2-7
CASSPTGTAYEQYF
TGCGCCAGCAGCCCGACCGGGACAGCCTACGAGCAGTACTTC
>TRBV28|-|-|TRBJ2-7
CASSLLAREQYF
TGTGCCAGCAGTTTATTAGCGAGGGAGCAGTACTTC
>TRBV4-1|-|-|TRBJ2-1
CASSPPGLDDNEQFF
TGCGCCAGCAGCCCCCCGGGACTGGATGACAATGAGCAGTTCTTC
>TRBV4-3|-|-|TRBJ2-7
CASSQDSRAQFYEQYF
TGCGCCAGCAGCCAAGATTCGCGGGCCCAATTTTACGAGCAGTACTTC
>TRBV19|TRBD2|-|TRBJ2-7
CASSRAGGPSYEQYF
TGTGCCAGTAGTAGGGCGGGAGGGCCAAGTTACGAGCAGTACTTC
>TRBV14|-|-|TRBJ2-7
CASSRKTNYEQYF
TGTGCCAGCAGCCGCAAGACCAACTACGAGCAGTACTTC
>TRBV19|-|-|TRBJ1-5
CASGGVPQPQHF
TGTGCCAGTGGGGGGGTCCCCCAGCCCCAGCATTTT
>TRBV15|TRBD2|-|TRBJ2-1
CATREGYNEQFF
TGTGCCACCCGGGAGGGCTACAATGAGCAGTTCTTC
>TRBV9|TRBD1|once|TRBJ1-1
CASSGTGGWAEAFF
TGTGCCAGCAGCGGGACAGGGGGTTGGGCTGAAGCTTTCTTT
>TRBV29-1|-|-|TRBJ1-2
CSVGDLGYGYTF
TGCAGCGTTGGGGACCTCGGATATGGCTACACCTTC
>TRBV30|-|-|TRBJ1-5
CAWSRGNQPQHF
TGTGCCTGGAGCAGGGGCAATCAGCCCCAGCATTTT
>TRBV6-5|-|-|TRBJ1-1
CASSRTVNTEAFF
TGTGCCAGCAGTAGGACAGTGAACACTGAAGCTTTCTTT
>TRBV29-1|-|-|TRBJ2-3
CSVEGARGTTDTQYF
TGCAGCGTTGAAGGCGCTAGGGGGACCACAGATACGCAGTATTTT
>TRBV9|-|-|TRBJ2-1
CASSVGGNYNEQFF
TGTGCCAGCAGCGTAGGTGGGAATTACAATGAGCAGTTCTTC
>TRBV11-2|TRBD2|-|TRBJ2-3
CASSLVVAGYTDTQYF
TGTGCCAGCAGCTTAGTGGTAGCGGGATACACAGATACGCAGTATTTT
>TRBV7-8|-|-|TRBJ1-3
CASSSGTGTGNTIYF
TGTGCCAGCAGCTCCGGGACCGGCACTGGAAACACCATATATTTT
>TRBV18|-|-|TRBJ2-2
CASSPGSSGELFF
TGTGCCAGCTCACCAGGGTCCTCCGGGGAGCTGTTTTTT
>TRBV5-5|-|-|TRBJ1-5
CASSPGGGRADQPQHF
TGTGCCAGCAGCCCCGGCGGGGGGCGAGCGGATCAGCCCCAGCATTTT
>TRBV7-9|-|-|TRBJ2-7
CASSLFHYEQYF
TGTGCCAGCAGCTTATTCCACTACGAGCAGTACTTC
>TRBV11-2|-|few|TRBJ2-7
CASETGPDEQYF
TGTGCCAGTGAAACAGGGCCGGACGAGCAGTACTTC
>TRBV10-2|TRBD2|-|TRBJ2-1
CASSESTGTSILARQFF
TGCGCCAGCAGTGAGTCAACCGGGACTAGCATTTTGGCCCGGCAGTTCTTC
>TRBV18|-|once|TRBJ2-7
CASSPNPLYEQYF
TGTGCCAGCTCACCAAACCCTTTGTACGAGCAGTACTTC
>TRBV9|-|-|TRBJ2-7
CASSVDMDEQYF
TGTGCCAGCAGCGTAGACATGGACGAGCAGTACTTC
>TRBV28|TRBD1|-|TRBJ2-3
CASSPQGSGTDTQYF
TGTGCCAGCAGCCCACAGGGGTCTGGGACAGATACGCAGTATTTT
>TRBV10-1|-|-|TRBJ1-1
CASSEGGTNTEAFF
TGCGCCAGCAGTGAGGGGGGGACGAACACTGAAGCTTTCTTT
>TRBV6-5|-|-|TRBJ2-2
CASGLVDRVTGELFF
TGTGCCAGCGGTTTAGTGGACAGAGTCACCGGGGAGCTGTTTTTT
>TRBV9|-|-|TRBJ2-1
CASSVAKGWGNEQFF
TGTGCCAGCAGCGTAGCTAAAGGGTGGGGCAATGAGCAGTTCTTC
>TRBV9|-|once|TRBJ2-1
CASTGGDNEQFF
TGTGCCAGCACAGGCGGCGACAATGAGCAGTTCTTC
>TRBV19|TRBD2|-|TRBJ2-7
CASSIWEGHEEQYF
TGTGCCAGTAGTATTTGGGAGGGCCACGAGGAGCAGTACTTC
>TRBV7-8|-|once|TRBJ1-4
CASSLAGSGEKLFF
TGTGCCAGCAGCTTAGCGGGGAGTGGTGAAAAACTGTTTTTT
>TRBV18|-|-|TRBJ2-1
CASSPELHEQFF
TGTGCCAGCTCACCAGAGCTCCATGAGCAGTTCTTC